These 21 T cell receptor beta chains share one sample of origin, sequenced in a study of T cell repertoires in cytomegalovirus infection. No cognate antigen is known for these TCRs. TCRdb used MiXCR to reprocess the reads, holding one entry per CDR3 protein. In the table there are around 340,000 distinct CDR3 sequences, 25% to 30% of which are singletons. Sequencing used cultured PBMCs, obtained from culture after CMV antigen stimulation. These receptors were taken from a human donor in good health (CMV status not recorded). Some clones in this sample may be carry-over from other donors' samples.

The genes are TRBV6-1 and TRBJ1-5; perhaps TRBD1 as D (5 bases). CDR1 is MNHNS and CDR2 is SASEGT in the germline V gene. Deletions cut 8 bases from V and 6 bases from J, with 17 bases between. The CDR3 loop spans 14 amino acids. CDR3 amino acids: CASGNLGASQPQHF. The CDR3 bases are TGTGCCAGCGGAAACTTAGGGGCGTCTCAGCCCCAGCATTTT.

The chain uses TRBV15 and TRBJ1-6; 7 nucleotides agree with TRBD1. Germline V gene lookup returns CDR1 LNHNV and CDR2 YYDKDF (reference sequence). The CDR3 is made up of 17 amino acids. Trimming took 0 bases from V and 10 from J; bases not matched to a gene: 12. The CDR3 coding sequence is TGTGCCACCAGCAGAGAGGGCACAGGGGCGCCATACTCACCCCTCCACTTT. Protein product: CATSREGTGAPYSPLHF.

The CDR3 nucleotides read TGTGCCATCAGTGATATGCTCTCCACAGATACGCAGTATTTT. Translation gives CAISDMLSTDTQYF. V usage is TRBV10-3 and J usage is TRBJ2-3; D not certain. CDR1 and CDR2 from the germline V gene are ENHRY and SYGVKD. V lost 3 bases and J lost 2, with 9 bases in between. The CDR3 extends over 14 amino acids.

The chain has TRBV20-1 and TRBJ2-1; 12 nucleotides align to TRBD1. CDR1 DFQATT and CDR2 SNEGSKA come from the germline V gene (reference sequence). The junction had 4 bases not matched to a gene; V was cut back by 1 base and J by 12 bases. This CDR3 comprises 13 residues. For the CDR3, the DNA is TGCAGTGCTAGAGTGGGACAGGGGGCCAGGCAGTTCTTC. Its protein product is CSARVGQGARQFF.

This chain connects TRBV4-2 to TRBJ1-2; TRBD1 might be the D (6 bases). Germline assignment: CDR1 LGHNA and CDR2 YNFKEQ. Trimming took off 4 bases at V and 6 bases at J, with 18 bases between the two ends. There are 15 residues in the CDR3. The CDR3 loop reads CASSPRTAADDGYTF. In DNA, the CDR3 is TGTGCCAGCAGCCCTCGGACAGCCGCAGACGATGGCTACACCTTC.

This chain joins TRBV4-2 and TRBJ2-5, with 8 bases aligning to TRBD2. The germline V gene encodes CDR1 LGHNA and CDR2 YNFKEQ. CDR3 length equals 15 residues. Losses at the gene ends were 3 bases for V and 4 bases for J; bases not matched to a gene: 7. The CDR3 nucleotides are TGTGCCAGCAGCCAGAACCGGGGGGGCCGAGAGACCCAGTACTTC. Protein sequence: CASSQNRGGRETQYF.

The chain employs TRBV7-6 and TRBJ2-7, with D maybe TRBD1 (5 bases). The CDR3 totals 15 residues. V was cut by 5 bases and J by 0 bases, with 14 bases left in between. Germline V gene sequence: CDR1 SGHVS, CDR2 FNYEAQ. CDR3 region: CASSPLTVPSYEQYF. The DNA of the CDR3 is TGTGCCAGCAGCCCCTTGACAGTGCCCTCCTACGAGCAGTACTTC. Looking up the rest from reference TRBV7-6 and TRBJ2-7 gives the full variable domain: GAGVSQSPRYKVTKRGQDVALRCDPISGHVSLYWYRQALGQGPEFLTYFNYEAQQDKSGLPNDRFSAERPEGSISTLTIQRTEQRDSAMYRCASSPLTVPSYEQYFGPGTRLTVT.

The CDR3, as DNA: TGTGCCAGCAGCTTAGCGACGGGAAGGGACGCTGGCTACACCTTC. Protein product: CASSLATGRDAGYTF. This chain uses TRBV7-4 with TRBJ1-2, with D possibly TRBD1 on 5 matching bases. This CDR3 comprises 15 residues. Trimming left V 0 bases short and J 7 bases short, with 15 bases between. Looked up from germline, CDR1 is SGHVT and CDR2 is SQSDAQ.

The chain has TRBV20-1 and TRBJ1-5; TRBD1 aligns across 12 bases. The V segment lost 7 bases and the J segment 5 bases; nucleotides outside the gene matches: 3. From germline, CDR1 is DFQATT and CDR2 SNEGSKA (reference sequence). This CDR3 has 13 amino acids. CDR3 bases: TGCAGTGGGGGGACAGGGGGCGATCAGCCCCAGCATTTT. Translated, it gives CSGGTGGDQPQHF.

This clonotype was detected many times. The gene calls are TRBV7-6 and TRBJ2-2; 12 nucleotides agree with TRBD2. Losses at the gene ends were 4 bases for V and 5 bases for J; bases not matched to a gene: 8. Germline V gene lookup returns CDR1 SGHVS and CDR2 FNYEAQ. The CDR3 contains 17 residues. CDR3 amino acids: CASSSRHGLAGTGELFF. CDR3 coding DNA: TGTGCCAGCAGCTCGCGCCATGGACTAGCGGGAACCGGGGAGCTGTTTTTT.

The CDR3 nucleotides read TGTGCCAGCAGCAGGACTAGCGGGACTCCTACTAGCACAGATACGCAGTATTTT. Translated, it gives CASSRTSGTPTSTDTQYF. This chain joins TRBV5-4 and TRBJ2-3; 12 bases agree with TRBD2. Germline V lookup: CDR1 SGHNT, CDR2 YYREEE (reference sequence). The CDR3 totals 18 residues. The J segment lost 0 bases and the V segment lost 4 bases, leaving 9 bases of the junction unmatched.

This chain uses TRBV12-3 or TRBV12-4 with TRBJ2-7; the match to TRBD2 covers 10 bases. The CDR3 contains 14 residues. V shed 6 bases, J shed 6 bases, and the junction held 8 bases outside the gene matches. DNA of the CDR3: TGTGCCAGCAGCCGGACTAGCGGCGTGGGCGAGCAGTACTTC. Translating it yields CASSRTSGVGEQYF.

The chain carries TRBV5-6 and TRBJ2-6; D gene uncertain. This CDR3 is built from 14 residues. Germline V gives CDR1 SGHDT, CDR2 YYEEEE. V was trimmed by 9 bases and J by 0 bases, leaving 10 bases between them. This CDR3 reads CATYHSSGANVLTF. The CDR3, as DNA: TGTGCCACCTACCACAGCTCTGGGGCCAACGTCCTGACTTTC.

The chain carries TRBV2 and TRBJ1-2; perhaps TRBD1 as D (6 bases). This CDR3 is built from 15 residues. The V and J ends lost 7 bases and 3 bases respectively, with 18 bases between them. In germline, CDR1 is SNHLY, CDR2 FYNNEI. The chain's CDR3 is CASTEWGQGDYGYTF. DNA of the CDR3: TGTGCCAGCACCGAATGGGGGCAGGGTGACTATGGCTACACCTTC.

The J gene is TRBJ1-4, the V gene TRBV27; D call uncertain. Germline CDR1 is MNHEY and CDR2 is SMNVEV (reference sequence). This CDR3 is built from 13 residues. Trimming cost V 5 bases and J 5 bases, with 9 bases left between them. CDR3 amino acids: CASSPLGNEKLFF. The CDR3, as DNA: TGTGCCAGCAGTCCACTGGGGAATGAAAAACTGTTTTTT.

To note about this clonotype: One junction end does not reproduce the germline sequence, and a read error may be involved. The chain has TRBV27 and TRBJ1-2; 10 bases fit TRBD1. The CDR3 length is 15 residues. Germline CDR1 reads MNHEY; CDR2 reads SMNVEV (reference sequence). This CDR3 is CASSFQTGGNYGYTF. The CDR3 DNA reads as TGTGCTAGCAGTTTCCAGACAGGGGGCAATTATGGCTACACCTTC.

The J gene is TRBJ1-1, the V gene TRBV6-6; D gene unclear. The V end was cut by 6 bases, the J end by 6 bases, with 8 bases between. This CDR3 contains 11 residues. The V gene's germline CDR1 is MNHNY and CDR2 SVGAGI (reference sequence). CDR3 in DNA: TGTGCCAGCAGCCCGTTACCTGAAGCTTTCTTT. It is translated as CASSPLPEAFF.

This CDR3 is CASSASGGWDTEAFF. The DNA for the CDR3 is TGTGCCAGCAGTGCCTCAGGGGGCTGGGACACTGAAGCTTTCTTT. The rearrangement links TRBV28 to TRBJ1-1; 8 nucleotides match TRBD1. CDR1 and CDR2 from the germline V gene are MDHEN and SYDVKM. The CDR3 has 15 amino acids. The trim removed 5 bases at V and 3 bases at J, leaving 8 bases unmatched. Supplemented by reference TRBV28 and TRBJ1-1, the full variable domain reads DVKVTQSSRYLVKRTGEKVFLECVQDMDHENMFWYRQDPGLGLRLIYFSYDVKMKEKGDIPEGYSVSREKKERFSLILESASTNQTSMYLCASSASGGWDTEAFFGQGTRLTVV.

This clonotype was seen only a few times. The CDR3 DNA reads as TGTGCCAGCAGCTGGGGGTCCCCTAATGAAAAACTGTTTTTT. This codes for CASSWGSPNEKLFF. This chain links TRBV12-3 or TRBV12-4 with TRBJ1-4; the D gene is possibly TRBD1 (5 bases). V lost 6 bases, J lost 3 bases, and 11 bases lay in between. The CDR3 is 14 residues long.

This clonotype occurred a few times. The CDR3 DNA is TGCAGTGCTGTCGTGCGGGGCCCCCGGGACCAGCCCCAGCATTTT. Translating it yields CSAVVRGPRDQPQHF. This chain links TRBV20-1 with TRBJ1-5, with TRBD1 as a possible D gene (5 bases). The CDR3 has 15 amino acids. The germline V gene encodes CDR1 DFQATT and CDR2 SNEGSKA (reference sequence). The ends were cut back, 5 bases at V and 7 bases at J, with 21 bases in the middle.

CDR3 residues: CASSTILTGQPQHF. The CDR3 coding sequence is TGTGCCAGCAGTACCATCTTGACAGGTCAGCCCCAGCATTTT. The gene calls are TRBV2 and TRBJ1-5; the D gene is possibly TRBD1 (6 bases). The CDR3 is made up of 14 amino acids. Trimming stripped 5 bases from V and 6 bases from J, with 14 bases between. CDR1 is SNHLY, CDR2 FYNNEI, per germline.